The 19 T cell receptor beta chains below all came from one sample that was sequenced in a study of TIL therapy for anti-PD-1-resistant metastatic lung cancer (dated by TCRdb to the early 2020s). What this sample's time point label stands for: pre-treatment sample, taken before nivolumab and TIL therapy. TCR beta CDR3 regions were amplified from genomic DNA by bias-controlled multiplex PCR with the immunoSEQ v3 hsTCRB kit. Imported from immuneACCESS, the table was reduced by TCRdb to in-frame sequences with V and J called. These copies leave out some clones; in studies compared against another copy, an unresolved V gene accounts for under half, and the cause of the remainder is not known. The sample table contains about 20,000 clones; only one count was recorded for roughly 80% of them. Under 2.5% of the sample is in the top ten clones. The material was blood, obtained at baseline. The receptors stem from a person aged 25 to 79 with non-small cell lung cancer.

This sequence joins TRBV6-6 and TRBJ2-2; D call uncertain. V lost 8 bases, J lost 5 bases, and 9 bases lay in between. Germline V gene data show CDR1 as MNHNY and CDR2 as SVGAGI (reference sequence). This CDR3 contains 12 residues. The CDR3 here is CASCTRTGELFF. DNA for the CDR3: TGTGCCAGCTGCACCCGGACCGGGGAGCTGTTTTTT.

The rearrangement joins TRBV14 to TRBJ2-5, with 7 positions matching TRBD2. The J segment lost 5 bases and the V segment lost 4 bases, leaving 4 bases of the junction unmatched. The CDR3 is made up of 13 amino acids. The germline gives CDR1 SGHDN, CDR2 FVKESK. CDR3 region: CASSLWGGETQYF. CDR3 DNA: TGTGCCAGCAGCCTTTGGGGAGGGGAGACCCAGTACTTC.

This clone was seen more than once but under ten times. V and J are TRBV7-3 and TRBJ1-2; the D gene is possibly TRBD1 (6 bases). CDR3 length: 14 residues. Germline values: CDR1 SGHTA, CDR2 FQGTGA. V was cut by 5 bases and J by 5 bases, with 15 bases left in between. The CDR3 DNA follows: TGTGCCAGCAGCCCCACGGGCAGGGGATATGGCTACACCTTC. It translates to CASSPTGRGYGYTF.

This clone was counted a few times. This rearrangement joins TRBV19 to TRBJ1-4, with D perhaps matching TRBD1 (5 bases). The CDR3 covers 15 residues. V was trimmed by 2 bases and J by 1 base, leaving 8 bases between them. CDR1 LNHDA and CDR2 SQIVND come from the germline V gene (reference sequence). CDR3: CASSISGRTNEKLFF. The CDR3 DNA reads TGTGCCAGTAGTATATCAGGGAGAACTAATGAAAAACTGTTTTTT.

This chain uses TRBV27 with TRBJ2-1; D unresolved. The CDR3 has 13 residues. Germline V gene lookup returns CDR1 MNHEY and CDR2 SMNVEV (reference sequence). The V end lost 4 bases, the J end lost 6 bases, and 10 bases lay between the germline ends. CDR3 residues: CASSSLTFNEQFF. The DNA for the CDR3 is TGTGCCAGCAGTTCCCTAACTTTCAATGAGCAGTTCTTC.

A word on this clone: Distinct nucleotide sequences in the sample also encode this CDR3. The chain is built from TRBV6-5 and TRBJ1-4; unclear D gene. Germline CDR1 MNHEY, CDR2 SVGAGI. Trimming shortened V by 3 bases and J by 8 bases, and 13 bases separated the two germline ends. The CDR3 extends over 14 amino acids. CDR3 in DNA: TGTGCCAGCAGTTATTCTAGATCTTGGGAAAAACTGTTTTTT. This sequence encodes CASSYSRSWEKLFF.

The chain links TRBV19 to TRBJ2-5, with D unresolved. Trimming took off 2 bases at V and 1 base at J, with 11 bases between the two ends. The CDR3 is 15 residues long. Germline assignment: CDR1 LNHDA and CDR2 SQIVND (reference sequence). CDR3 sequence: CASSIKSSIQETQYF. The CDR3 DNA sequence: TGTGCCAGTAGTATAAAGTCGAGCATCCAAGAGACCCAGTACTTC.

This chain uses TRBV6-9 with TRBJ2-2; perhaps D is TRBD1 or TRBD2 (5 bases each). With 3 bases removed from V and 1 base from J, the gap between germline ends came to 9 bases. Germline V gene data show CDR1 as MNHGY and CDR2 as SVAAGI. This CDR3 spans 15 amino acids. CDR3 in DNA: TGTGCCAGCAGTTACCGAGGGGTGAACACCGGGGAGCTGTTTTTT. Amino acids: CASSYRGVNTGELFF.

The chain combines TRBV28 with TRBJ1-2, with D perhaps TRBD1 (6 bases). CDR1 and CDR2 from the germline V gene are MDHEN and SYDVKM. V was clipped by 5 bases and J by 3 bases, with 10 bases between them. The CDR3 has 13 residues. CDR3 coding DNA: TGTGCCAGCAGTCGGACAGCTCACTATGGCTACACCTTC. Residues: CASSRTAHYGYTF.

The chain carries TRBV19 and TRBJ2-3; 8 nucleotides align to TRBD2. The ends lost 4 bases at V and 3 bases at J; junction bases unmatched: 6. The CDR3 runs 15 residues. Germline assignment: CDR1 LNHDA and CDR2 SQIVND (reference sequence). CDR3 sequence reads: CASSTPGGGTDTQYF. The CDR3 DNA is TGTGCCAGTAGTACCCCGGGGGGGGGTACAGATACGCAGTATTTT. The full variable domain, with the rest looked up from reference TRBV19 and TRBJ2-3, is DGGITQSPKYLFRKEGQNVTLSCEQNLNHDAMYWYRQDPGQGLRLIYYSQIVNDFQKGDIAEGYSVSREKKESFPLTVTSAQKNPTAFYLCASSTPGGGTDTQYFGPGTRLTVL.

The rearrangement links TRBV11-2 to TRBJ1-2, with D perhaps matching TRBD1 (6 bases). Looked up from germline, CDR1 is SGHAT and CDR2 is FQNNGV. The CDR3 covers 16 residues. V was clipped by 5 bases and J by 1 base, with 17 bases between them. The DNA for the CDR3 is TGTGCCAGCAGCACACCCACAGGGAATTTTAACTATGGCTACACCTTC. Protein: CASSTPTGNFNYGYTF.

The chain uses TRBV4-3 and TRBJ2-1; no clear D. V lost 1 base, J lost 9 bases, and 19 bases lay in between. Germline CDR1 is LGHNA and CDR2 is YSLEER. The CDR3 has 16 residues. Here the CDR3 DNA reads TGCGCCAGCAGCCAAGGTTCAGTTATCGTTCAAGGTGAGCAGTTCTTC. Translating gives CASSQGSVIVQGEQFF.

This clone was picked up one time. The chain recombines TRBV5-1 with TRBJ2-1, with D tentatively TRBD1 (5 bases). Germline V gene data show CDR1 as SGHRS and CDR2 as YFSETQ. The length of the CDR3 is 16 residues. V dropped 3 bases and J dropped 5 bases, with 18 bases sitting between them. Written as DNA, the CDR3 is TGCGCCAGCAGCTCCTCAGAGGACACTTGGAACAATGAGCAGTTCTTC. Its protein is CASSSSEDTWNNEQFF.

This chain connects TRBV6-5 to TRBJ1-1; D might be TRBD1 (5 bases). Germline V gene data show CDR1 as MNHEY and CDR2 as SVGAGI. Between the trimmed V and J ends, which lost 3 bases and 1 base, there was a span of 9 bases. The CDR3 length is 14 residues. The CDR3, as DNA: TGTGCCAGCAGTTATATCCAGGGGAACACTGAAGCTTTCTTT. Its translation is CASSYIQGNTEAFF.

The chain recombines TRBV18 with TRBJ1-1; D remains ambiguous. The ends were cut back, 3 bases at V and 1 base at J, with 3 bases in the middle. Germline loops: CDR1 KGHSH, CDR2 LQKENI. This CDR3 is built from 12 residues. In DNA, the CDR3 is TGTGCCAGCTCACCGTCGAACACTGAAGCTTTCTTT. It specifies CASSPSNTEAFF.

The chain carries TRBV13 and TRBJ2-5; possibly TRBD1 or TRBD2 for D (6 bases each). CDR3 length: 14 residues. CDR1 PRHDT and CDR2 FYEKMQ come from the germline V gene (reference sequence). Trimming removed 5 bases at V and 4 bases at J, with 14 bases between. This CDR3 reads CASSPPGGRETQYF. The CDR3 nucleotides read TGTGCCAGCAGCCCCCCCGGGGGCCGAGAGACCCAGTACTTC.

The chain couples TRBV7-8 to TRBJ2-7, with D unclear. This CDR3 region has 12 residues. From germline, CDR1 is SGHVS and CDR2 FQNEAQ. V shed 5 bases and J shed 5 bases, with 10 bases lying between them. CDR3 protein: CASSALTDEQYF. DNA for the CDR3: TGTGCCAGCAGCGCCCTAACGGACGAGCAGTACTTC.

The chain recombines TRBV2 with TRBJ2-1; perhaps TRBD1 as D (6 bases). Trimming took 4 bases from V and 6 from J, leaving 10 bases between them. There are 13 residues in the CDR3. CDR1 and CDR2 (germline): SNHLY, FYNNEI. CDR3 in amino acids: CASSGLGGNEQFF. The CDR3 DNA sequence: TGTGCCAGCAGTGGATTAGGGGGCAATGAGCAGTTCTTC. The full variable domain, its missing parts supplied by reference TRBV2 and TRBJ2-1, is EPEVTQTPSHQVTQMGQEVILRCVPISNHLYFYWYRQILGQKVEFLVSFYNNEISEKSEIFDDQFSVERPDGSNFTLKIRSTKLEDSAMYFCASSGLGGNEQFFGPGTRLTVL.

DNA of the CDR3: TGTGCCAGTAGTCCCGGATTCGAGGTTTCGAAGAACAGCTCTGGAAACACCATATATTTT. Translating gives CASSPGFEVSKNSSGNTIYF. The J gene is TRBJ1-3, the V gene TRBV19; no firm D call. Germline lookup yields CDR1 LNHDA and CDR2 SQIVND (reference sequence). The CDR3 length is 20 residues. V was shortened by 5 bases and J by 0 bases, with 26 bases between the two germline ends.